This is a list of T cell receptor beta chains from one sample in a study of cytomegalovirus exposure and HLA in healthy donors. Produced via immunoSEQ multiplex PCR; TCRdb's table is partial and in-frame only. The sample records about 180,000 clones, around 82% being singletons. Sequencing used PBMCs. The receptors originated from a man in his 60s in good health and CMV-seronegative. CDR3s include the opening cysteine and the closing phenylalanine or tryptophan. The D gene is left open where the match is weak. Size is omitted from some rows. Given values are once, few, many or a class for expanded clones.

clone_size,j_call,d_call,v_call,cdr3_aa,cdr3_nt
once,TRBJ1-2,TRBD1,TRBV15,CATSRVAPGQGAGYGYTF,TGTGCCACCAGCAGAGTTGCCCCGGGACAGGGGGCGGGGTATGGCTACACCTTC
.,TRBJ1-2,TRBD1,TRBV5-1,CASSSTPGQDTNYGYPF,TGCGCCAGCAGCTCCACTCCCGGACAGGATACTAACTATGGCTACCCCTTC
.,TRBJ2-1,.,TRBV9,CASSLSGAEINEQFF,TGTGCCAGCAGCCTGTCTGGTGCGGAGATCAATGAGCAGTTCTTC
.,TRBJ2-7,TRBD2,TRBV10-3,CAISDWSTSGLGYEQYF,TGTGCCATCAGTGATTGGTCGACTAGCGGACTCGGTTACGAGCAGTACTTC
.,TRBJ2-1,TRBD2,TRBV27,CASSLPRQLAGVGNEQFF,TGTGCCAGCAGTCTACCTCGCCAACTAGCGGGAGTGGGCAATGAGCAGTTCTTC
.,TRBJ1-1,.,TRBV13,CASSPRGARGMNTEAFF,TGTGCCAGCTCTCCGCGGGGGGCCCGGGGTATGAACACTGAAGCTTTCTTT
few,TRBJ2-7,.,TRBV2,CASSSLDRSYEQYF,TGTGCCAGCAGTAGCCTTGACAGGTCCTACGAGCAGTACTTC
.,TRBJ2-2,TRBD1,TRBV2,CASSETGGTGELFF,TGTGCCAGCAGTGAAACAGGGGGCACCGGGGAGCTGTTTTTT
.,TRBJ2-3,.,TRBV27,CASSFFQGGDTQYF,TGTGCCAGCAGTTTTTTTCAGGGCGGAGATACGCAGTATTTT
few,TRBJ2-7,.,TRBV28,CASITSSGEQYF,TGTGCCAGCATTACTAGCTCCGGCGAGCAGTACTTC
once,TRBJ2-7,TRBD2,TRBV11-1,CASSPGTSGKYEQYF,TGTGCCAGCAGCCCGGGGACTAGCGGGAAGTACGAGCAGTACTTC